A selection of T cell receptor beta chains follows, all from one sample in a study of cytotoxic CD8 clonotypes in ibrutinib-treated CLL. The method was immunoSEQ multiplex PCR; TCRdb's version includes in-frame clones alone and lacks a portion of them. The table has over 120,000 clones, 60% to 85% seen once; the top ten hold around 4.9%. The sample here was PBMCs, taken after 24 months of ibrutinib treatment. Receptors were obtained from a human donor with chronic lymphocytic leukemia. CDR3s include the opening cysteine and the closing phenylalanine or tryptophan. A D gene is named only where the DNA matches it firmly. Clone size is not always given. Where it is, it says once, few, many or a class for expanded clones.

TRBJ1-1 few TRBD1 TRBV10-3 TGTGCCATCACCGGACAGGGTAGGGGCACTGAAGCTTTCTTT CAITGQGRGTEAFF
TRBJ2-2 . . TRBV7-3 TGTGCCAGCAGCTTACGGGTCACCGGGGAGCTGTTTTTT CASSLRVTGELFF
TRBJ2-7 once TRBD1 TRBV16 TGTGCCAGCAGCCGGACAGGGACCATCTACGAGCAGTACTTC CASSRTGTIYEQYF
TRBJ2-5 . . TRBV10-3 TGTGCCATCAGTGGGACGGCAGTCCAAGAGACCCAGTACTTC CAISGTAVQETQYF
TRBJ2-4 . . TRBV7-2 TGTGCCAGCAGCCCCGACCTTCCGGACATTCAGTACTTC CASSPDLPDIQYF
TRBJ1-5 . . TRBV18 TGTGCCAGCTCACCAGGGGATTTTGTTCAGCCCCAGCATTTT CASSPGDFVQPQHF
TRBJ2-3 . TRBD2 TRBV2 TGTGCCAGCAGTGGGGGGCCGGGACTAGCGGGGCTAGATACGCAGTATTTT CASSGGPGLAGLDTQYF
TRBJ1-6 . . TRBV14 TGTGCCAGCAGCCAAGAGGGGGCTGGAAATTCACCCCTCCACTTT CASSQEGAGNSPLHF
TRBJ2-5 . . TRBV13 TGTGCCAGCAGCGCCTCCGACCAGGGAGAGACCCAGTACTTC CASSASDQGETQYF
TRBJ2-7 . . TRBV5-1 TGCGCCAGCAGCTCCCCCGTAGACGGAACCTACGAGCAGTACTTC CASSSPVDGTYEQYF
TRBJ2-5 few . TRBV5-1 TGCGCCAGCAGCCCGGGGCTGGGGACCAAAGAGACCCAGTACTTC CASSPGLGTKETQYF
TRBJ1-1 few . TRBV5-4 TGTGCCAGCAGCTTGGACGGTCGGGGGATGAACACTGAAGCTTTCTTT CASSLDGRGMNTEAFF
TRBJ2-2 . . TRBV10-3 TGTGCCATAAACAGGGAGGGCACCGGGGAGCTGTTTTTT CAINREGTGELFF
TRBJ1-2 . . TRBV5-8 TGTGCCAGCAGCTTGAGCAGCTATGGCTACACCTTC CASSLSSYGYTF
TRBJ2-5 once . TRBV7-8 TGTGCCAGCAGCCATATGGAGACCCAGTACTTC CASSHMETQYF
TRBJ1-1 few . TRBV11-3 TGTGCCAGCAGCTCCCAGGTAGACACTGAAGCTTTCTTT CASSSQVDTEAFF
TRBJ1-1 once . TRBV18 TGTGCCAGCTCACCAGGGGGTGACACTGAAGCTTTCTTT CASSPGGDTEAFF
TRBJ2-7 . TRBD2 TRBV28 TGTGCCAGCACCGTCGGGGGGGCCGAGCAGTACTTC CASTVGGAEQYF
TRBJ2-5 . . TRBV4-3 TGCGCCAGCAGCCAAGATTTGAAGGAGACCCAGTACTTC CASSQDLKETQYF
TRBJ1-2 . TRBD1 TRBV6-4 TGTGCCAGCAGAACAATCAACCGGGACAGGGGCTCTGGCTACACCTTC CASRTINRDRGSGYTF
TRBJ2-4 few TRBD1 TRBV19 TGTGCCAGTAGTTCGGGACAGCCGGGGGCCAAAAACATTCAGTACTTC CASSSGQPGAKNIQYF
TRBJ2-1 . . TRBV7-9 TGTGCCAGCAGCGAACCCTTAAGCTCCTACAATGAGCAGTTCTTC CASSEPLSSYNEQFF
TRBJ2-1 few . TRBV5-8 TGTGCCAGCAGCTTGGAGGGGGGCCGGTCCCTCTTC CASSLEGGRSLF
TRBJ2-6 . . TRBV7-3 TGTGCCAGCAGCTTATTGTCGGGTGTTGGTGTCCTGACTTTC CASSLLSGVGVLTF
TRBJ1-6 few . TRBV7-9 TGTGCCAGCAGCTTAGCAGGTGCACCCCTCCACTTT CASSLAGAPLHF
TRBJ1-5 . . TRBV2 TGTGCCAGCAGTTCCGGACAGCCAAGCAATCAGCCCCAGCATTTT CASSSGQPSNQPQHF
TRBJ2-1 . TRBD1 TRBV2 TGTGCCAGCGCCCAGGGGGAAAATGAGCAGTTCTTC CASAQGENEQFF
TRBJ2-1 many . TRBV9 TGTGCCAGCAGCGTACTAGGCGACAACTACAATGAGCAGTTCTTC CASSVLGDNYNEQFF
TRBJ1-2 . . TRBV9 TGTGCCAGCAGCGGCAGCGGGGCTAACTATGGCTACACCTTC CASSGSGANYGYTF
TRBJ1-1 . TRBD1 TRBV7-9 TGTGCCAGCAACAGACAGGGGACTGAAGCTTTCTTT CASNRQGTEAFF
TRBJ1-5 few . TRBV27 TGTGCCTCCCGGCGGGGAGATCAGCCCCAGCATTTT CASRRGDQPQHF
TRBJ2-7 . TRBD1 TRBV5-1 TGCGCCAGCAGCCGGGAGGGACAGGGGGTCCACGAGCAGTACTTC CASSREGQGVHEQYF
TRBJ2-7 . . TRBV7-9 TGTGCCAGCAGCCCAACACTGGCAGGCTACGAGCAGTACTTC CASSPTLAGYEQYF
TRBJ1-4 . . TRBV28 TGTGCCAGCAGTTTCATCAGGGCCGCGGCTAATGAAAAACTGTTTTTT CASSFIRAAANEKLFF
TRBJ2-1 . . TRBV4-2 TGTGCCAGCAGCCAAGTGACCGCCGGGACCCACAATGAGCAGTTCTTC CASSQVTAGTHNEQFF
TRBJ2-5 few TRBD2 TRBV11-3 TGTGCCAGCAGCCGAGACGGACTAGCGGAAGAGACCCAGTACTTC CASSRDGLAEETQYF
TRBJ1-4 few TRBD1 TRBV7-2 TGTGCCAGCAGCTCCGGGACAGGGGGCACAATAAAACTGTTTTTT CASSSGTGGTIKLFF
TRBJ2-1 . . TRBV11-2 TGTGCCAGGGGCCGGAGTGAGCAGTTCTTC CARGRSEQFF
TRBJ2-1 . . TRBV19 TGTGCCAGTAGTCTGTCTGCCTTCTCCTACAATGAGCAGTTCTTC CASSLSAFSYNEQFF
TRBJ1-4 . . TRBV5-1 TGCGCCAGCAGCAAAGGGACGGGGGGAACTAATGAAAAACTGTTTTTT CASSKGTGGTNEKLFF
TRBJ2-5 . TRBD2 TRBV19 TGTGCCAGTAGTCCCACCGGGTGGGGGGGAGTGGAGACCCAGTACTTC CASSPTGWGGVETQYF
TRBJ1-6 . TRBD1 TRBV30 TGTGCCTGGAGTGTAGCGGGACAGACTAATTCACCCCTCCACTTT CAWSVAGQTNSPLHF
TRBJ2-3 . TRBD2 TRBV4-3 TGCGCCAGCAGCCAAGGTGCCGGGGGGGCCCCAGATACGCAGTATTTT CASSQGAGGAPDTQYF
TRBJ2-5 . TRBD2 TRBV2 TGTGCCAGCGGGCTAGCGGGATCTGGGGAGACCCAGTACTTC CASGLAGSGETQYF
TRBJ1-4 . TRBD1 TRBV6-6 TGTGCCAGCAGTTACCCCGGGACAGGGGCCGAAAAACTGTTTTTT CASSYPGTGAEKLFF
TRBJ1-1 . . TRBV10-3 TGTGCCATCAGTGAGTCGTTGAACACTGAAGCTTTCTTT CAISESLNTEAFF
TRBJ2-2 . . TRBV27 TGTGCCAGCAGTCGACGGCCCGGGGAGCTGTTTTTT CASSRRPGELFF
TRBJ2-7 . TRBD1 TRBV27 TGTGCCAGCAGTTTATGGGACAGGGCCTACGAGCAGTACTTC CASSLWDRAYEQYF
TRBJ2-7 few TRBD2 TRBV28 TGTGCCAGCGGGCGGGGGACCCGCGAGCAGTACTTC CASGRGTREQYF
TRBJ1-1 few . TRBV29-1 TGCAGCGTTGAAGGTCAGCTGAACACTGAAGCTTTCTTT CSVEGQLNTEAFF
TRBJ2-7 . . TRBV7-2 TGTGCCAGCAGCTTAGGGGGGGCAGGAGCATACTACGAGCAGTACTTC CASSLGGAGAYYEQYF
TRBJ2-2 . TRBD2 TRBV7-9 TGTGCCAGCAGCCCCCGACTAGCGGGGTACACCGGGGAGCTGTTTTTT CASSPRLAGYTGELFF
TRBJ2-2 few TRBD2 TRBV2 TGTGCCAGCTCCCCTACTAGCGGGAGCTCCGGGGAGCTGTTTTTT CASSPTSGSSGELFF
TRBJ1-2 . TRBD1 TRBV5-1 TGCGCCAGCAGCTCCACAGGGGCCTGGACTGGCTACACCTTC CASSSTGAWTGYTF
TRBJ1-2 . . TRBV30 TGTGCCTGGAGTGCGACCGGGGGCTATGGCTACACCTTC CAWSATGGYGYTF
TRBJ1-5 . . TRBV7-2 TGTGCCAGCAGCTTTGGGGTGGGCAATCAGCCCCAGCATTTT CASSFGVGNQPQHF
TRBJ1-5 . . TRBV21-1 TGTGCCAGCAGCCCCCGCCGAAGGGTTGGGGACCTCTCTTATAGCAATCAGCCCCAGCATTTT CASSPRRRVGDLSYSNQPQHF
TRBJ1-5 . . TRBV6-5 TGTGCCAGCAGTCCCGGCCGGGGGGTCGGACAGCCCCAGCATTTT CASSPGRGVGQPQHF
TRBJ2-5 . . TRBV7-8 TGTGCCAGCAGCTTAGCGGAGGGGGGCTGGGAGACCCAGTACTTC CASSLAEGGWETQYF